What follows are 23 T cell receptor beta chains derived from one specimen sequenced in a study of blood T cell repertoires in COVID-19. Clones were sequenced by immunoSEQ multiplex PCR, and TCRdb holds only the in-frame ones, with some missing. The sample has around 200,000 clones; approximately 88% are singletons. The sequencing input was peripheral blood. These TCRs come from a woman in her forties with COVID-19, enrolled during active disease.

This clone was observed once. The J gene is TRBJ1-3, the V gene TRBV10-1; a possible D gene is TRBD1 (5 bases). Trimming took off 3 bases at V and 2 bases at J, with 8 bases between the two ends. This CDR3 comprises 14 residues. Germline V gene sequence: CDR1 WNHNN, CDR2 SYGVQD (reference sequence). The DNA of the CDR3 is TGCGCCAGCAGTGAACCGGACACTGGAAACACCATATATTTT. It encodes CASSEPDTGNTIYF.

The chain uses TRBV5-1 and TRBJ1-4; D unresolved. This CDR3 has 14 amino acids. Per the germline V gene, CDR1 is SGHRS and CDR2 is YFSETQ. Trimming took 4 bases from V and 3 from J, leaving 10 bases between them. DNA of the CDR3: TGCGCCAGCAGCCGGGAGCCCTCTAATGAAAAACTGTTTTTT. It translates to CASSREPSNEKLFF.

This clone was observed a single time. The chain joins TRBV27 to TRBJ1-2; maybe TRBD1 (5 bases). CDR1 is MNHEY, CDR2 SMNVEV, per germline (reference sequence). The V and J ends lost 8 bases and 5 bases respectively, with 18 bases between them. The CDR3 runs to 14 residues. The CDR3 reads CASVAAGEGYGYTF. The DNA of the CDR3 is TGTGCCAGCGTCGCCGCGGGGGAGGGGTATGGCTACACCTTC.

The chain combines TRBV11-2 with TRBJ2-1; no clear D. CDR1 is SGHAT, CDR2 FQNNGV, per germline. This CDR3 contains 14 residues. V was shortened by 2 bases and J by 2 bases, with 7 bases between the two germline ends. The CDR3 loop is CASSLHGPYNEQFF. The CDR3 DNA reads TGTGCCAGCAGCTTACATGGCCCCTACAATGAGCAGTTCTTC. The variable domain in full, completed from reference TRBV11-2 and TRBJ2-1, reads EAGVAQSPRYKIIEKRQSVAFWCNPISGHATLYWYQQILGQGPKLLIQFQNNGVVDDSQLPKDRFSAERLKGVDSTLKIQPAKLEDSAVYLCASSLHGPYNEQFFGPGTRLTVL.

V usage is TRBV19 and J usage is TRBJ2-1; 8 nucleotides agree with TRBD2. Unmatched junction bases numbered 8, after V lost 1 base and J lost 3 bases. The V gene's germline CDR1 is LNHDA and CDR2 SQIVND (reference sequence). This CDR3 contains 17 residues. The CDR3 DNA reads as TGTGCCAGTAGTATAGGGCTAGCCGGGGGGGGCTACAATGAGCAGTTCTTC. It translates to CASSIGLAGGGYNEQFF. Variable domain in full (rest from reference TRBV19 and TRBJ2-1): DGGITQSPKYLFRKEGQNVTLSCEQNLNHDAMYWYRQDPGQGLRLIYYSQIVNDFQKGDIAEGYSVSREKKESFPLTVTSAQKNPTAFYLCASSIGLAGGGYNEQFFGPGTRLTVL.

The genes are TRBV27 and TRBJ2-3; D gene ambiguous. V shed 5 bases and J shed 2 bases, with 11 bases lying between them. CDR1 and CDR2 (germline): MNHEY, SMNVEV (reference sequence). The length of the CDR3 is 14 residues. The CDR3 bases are TGTGCCAGCAGTCCAGGCCTAACCACAGATACGCAGTATTTT. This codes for CASSPGLTTDTQYF.

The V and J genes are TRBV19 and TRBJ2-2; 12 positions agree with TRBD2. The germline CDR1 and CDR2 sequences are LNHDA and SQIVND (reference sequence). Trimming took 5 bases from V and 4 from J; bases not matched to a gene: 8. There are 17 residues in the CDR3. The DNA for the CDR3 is TGTGCCAGTAGTGGTCTAGCGGGGGGGCTTAGCACCGGGGAGCTGTTTTTT. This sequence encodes CASSGLAGGLSTGELFF.

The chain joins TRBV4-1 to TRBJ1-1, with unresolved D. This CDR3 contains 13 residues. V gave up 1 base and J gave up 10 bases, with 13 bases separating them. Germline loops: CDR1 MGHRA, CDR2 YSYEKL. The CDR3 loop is CASSQAGPAGAFF. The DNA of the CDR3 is TGCGCCAGCAGCCAAGCTGGACCGGCGGGAGCTTTCTTT.

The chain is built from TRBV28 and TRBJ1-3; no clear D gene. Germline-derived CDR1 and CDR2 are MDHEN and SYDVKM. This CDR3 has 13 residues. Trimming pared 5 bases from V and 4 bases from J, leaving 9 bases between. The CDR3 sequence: CASSNIPGNTIYF. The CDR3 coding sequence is TGTGCCAGCAGTAACATTCCCGGAAACACCATATATTTT. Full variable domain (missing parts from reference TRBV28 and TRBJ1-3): DVKVTQSSRYLVKRTGEKVFLECVQDMDHENMFWYRQDPGLGLRLIYFSYDVKMKEKGDIPEGYSVSREKKERFSLILESASTNQTSMYLCASSNIPGNTIYFGEGSWLTVV.

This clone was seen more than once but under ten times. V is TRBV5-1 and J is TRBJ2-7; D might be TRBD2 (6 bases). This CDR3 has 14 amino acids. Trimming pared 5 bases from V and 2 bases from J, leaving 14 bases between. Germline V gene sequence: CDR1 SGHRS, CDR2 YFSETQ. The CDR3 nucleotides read TGCGCCAGCAGGGGGCGGGACGCGACCTACGAGCAGTACTTC. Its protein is CASRGRDATYEQYF.

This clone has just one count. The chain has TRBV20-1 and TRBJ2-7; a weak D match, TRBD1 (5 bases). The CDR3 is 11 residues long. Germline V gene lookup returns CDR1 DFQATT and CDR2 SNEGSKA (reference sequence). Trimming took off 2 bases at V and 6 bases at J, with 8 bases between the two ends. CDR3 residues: CSARWGSEQYF. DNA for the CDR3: TGCAGTGCTAGATGGGGCTCCGAGCAGTACTTC.

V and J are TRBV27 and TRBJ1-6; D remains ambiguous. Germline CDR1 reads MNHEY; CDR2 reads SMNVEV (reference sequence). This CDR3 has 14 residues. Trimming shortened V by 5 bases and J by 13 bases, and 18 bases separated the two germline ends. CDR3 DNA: TGTGCCAGCAGTCCGAGCTTTGGCTGGGCGCCCCTCCACTTT. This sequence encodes CASSPSFGWAPLHF.

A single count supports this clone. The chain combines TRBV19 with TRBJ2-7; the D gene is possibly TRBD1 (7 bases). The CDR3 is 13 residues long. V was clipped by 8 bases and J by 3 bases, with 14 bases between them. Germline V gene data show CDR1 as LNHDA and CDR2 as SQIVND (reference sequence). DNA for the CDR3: TGTGCCAGTGGAAGGCAGGGGGGCTACGAGCAGTACTTC. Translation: CASGRQGGYEQYF.

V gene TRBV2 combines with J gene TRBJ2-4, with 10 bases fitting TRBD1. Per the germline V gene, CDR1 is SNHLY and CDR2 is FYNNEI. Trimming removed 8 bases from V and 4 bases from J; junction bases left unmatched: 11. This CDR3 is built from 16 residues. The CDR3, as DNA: TGTGCCAGCTTGGGTATAGGGACAGGGGTAAAAAACATTCAGTACTTC. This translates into CASLGIGTGVKNIQYF.

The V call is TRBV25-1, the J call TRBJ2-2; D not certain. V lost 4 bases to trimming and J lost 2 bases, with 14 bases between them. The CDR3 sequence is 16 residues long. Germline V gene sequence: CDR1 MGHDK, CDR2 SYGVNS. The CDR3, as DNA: TGTGCCAGCAGTGCAAGAATGGCTCATAACACCGGGGAGCTGTTTTTT. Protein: CASSARMAHNTGELFF.

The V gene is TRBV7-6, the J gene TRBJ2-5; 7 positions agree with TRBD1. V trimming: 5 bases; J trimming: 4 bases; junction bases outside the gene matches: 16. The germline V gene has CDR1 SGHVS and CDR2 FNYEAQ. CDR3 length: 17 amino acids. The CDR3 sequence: CASSPPGRGRGAETQYF. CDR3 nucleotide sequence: TGTGCCAGCAGCCCCCCAGGTAGGGGGCGAGGGGCAGAGACCCAGTACTTC. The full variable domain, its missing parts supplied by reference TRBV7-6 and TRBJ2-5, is GAGVSQSPRYKVTKRGQDVALRCDPISGHVSLYWYRQALGQGPEFLTYFNYEAQQDKSGLPNDRFSAERPEGSISTLTIQRTEQRDSAMYRCASSPPGRGRGAETQYFGPGTRLLVL.

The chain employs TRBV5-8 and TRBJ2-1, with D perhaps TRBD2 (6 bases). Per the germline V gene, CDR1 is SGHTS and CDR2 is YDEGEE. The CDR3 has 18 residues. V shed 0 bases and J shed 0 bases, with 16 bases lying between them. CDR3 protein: CASSLGVLRGVSYNEQFF. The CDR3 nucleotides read TGTGCCAGCAGCTTGGGCGTACTGCGCGGGGTCTCCTACAATGAGCAGTTCTTC.

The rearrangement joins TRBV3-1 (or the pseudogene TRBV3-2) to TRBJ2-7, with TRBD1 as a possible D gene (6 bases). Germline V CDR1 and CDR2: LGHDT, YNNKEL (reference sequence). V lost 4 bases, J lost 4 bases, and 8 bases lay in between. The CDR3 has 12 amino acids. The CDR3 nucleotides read TGTGCCAGCAGCCCGGACAGATACGAGCAGTACTTC. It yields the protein CASSPDRYEQYF.

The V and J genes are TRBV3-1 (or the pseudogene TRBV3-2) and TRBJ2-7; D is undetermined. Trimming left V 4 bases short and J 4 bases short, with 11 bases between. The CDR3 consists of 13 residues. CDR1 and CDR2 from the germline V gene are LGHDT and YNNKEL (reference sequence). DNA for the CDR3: TGTGCCAGCAGCCGGGCCGAAAGATACGAGCAGTACTTC. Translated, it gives CASSRAERYEQYF.

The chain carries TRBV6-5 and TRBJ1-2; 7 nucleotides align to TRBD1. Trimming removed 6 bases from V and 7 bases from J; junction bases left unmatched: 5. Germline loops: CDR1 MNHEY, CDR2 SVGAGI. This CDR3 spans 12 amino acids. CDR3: CASRKDRAGYTF. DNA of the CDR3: TGTGCCAGCAGGAAAGACAGGGCTGGCTACACCTTC.

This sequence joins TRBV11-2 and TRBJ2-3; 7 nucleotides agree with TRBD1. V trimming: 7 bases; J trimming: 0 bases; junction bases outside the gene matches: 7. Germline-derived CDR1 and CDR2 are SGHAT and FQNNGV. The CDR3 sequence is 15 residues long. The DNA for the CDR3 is TGTGCCAGCAAAGTTGACAGGGCTAGCACAGATACGCAGTATTTT. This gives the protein CASKVDRASTDTQYF.

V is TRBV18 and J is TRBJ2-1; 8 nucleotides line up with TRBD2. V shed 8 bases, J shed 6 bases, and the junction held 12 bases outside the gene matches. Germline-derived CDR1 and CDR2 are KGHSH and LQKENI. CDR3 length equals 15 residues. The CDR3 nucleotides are TGTGCCAGCGTCCTTAGCGGGATGGCCTCCAATGAGCAGTTCTTC. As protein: CASVLSGMASNEQFF.

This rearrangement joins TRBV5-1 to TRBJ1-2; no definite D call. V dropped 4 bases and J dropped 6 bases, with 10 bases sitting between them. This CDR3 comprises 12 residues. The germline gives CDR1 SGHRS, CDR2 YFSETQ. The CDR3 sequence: CASSASMNGYTF. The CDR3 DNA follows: TGCGCCAGCAGCGCTTCTATGAATGGCTACACCTTC.